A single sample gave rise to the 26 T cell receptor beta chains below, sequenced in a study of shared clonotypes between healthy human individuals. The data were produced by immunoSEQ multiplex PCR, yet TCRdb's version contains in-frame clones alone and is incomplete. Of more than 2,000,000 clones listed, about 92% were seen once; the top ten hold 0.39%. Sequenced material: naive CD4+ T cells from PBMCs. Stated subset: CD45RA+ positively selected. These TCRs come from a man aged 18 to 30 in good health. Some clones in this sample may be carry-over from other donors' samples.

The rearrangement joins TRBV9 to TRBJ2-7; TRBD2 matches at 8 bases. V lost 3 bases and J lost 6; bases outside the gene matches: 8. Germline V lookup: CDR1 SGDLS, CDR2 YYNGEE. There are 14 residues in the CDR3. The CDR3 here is CASSAPGTSSEQYF. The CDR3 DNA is TGTGCCAGCAGCGCCCCCGGGACTAGTTCCGAGCAGTACTTC.

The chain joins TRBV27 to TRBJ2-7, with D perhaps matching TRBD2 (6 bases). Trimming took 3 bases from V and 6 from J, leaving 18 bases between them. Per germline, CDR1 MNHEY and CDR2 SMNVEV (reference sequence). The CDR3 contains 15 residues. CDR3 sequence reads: CASSLVPGHGGEQYF. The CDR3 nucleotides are TGTGCCAGCAGTTTGGTACCGGGCCACGGGGGCGAGCAGTACTTC.

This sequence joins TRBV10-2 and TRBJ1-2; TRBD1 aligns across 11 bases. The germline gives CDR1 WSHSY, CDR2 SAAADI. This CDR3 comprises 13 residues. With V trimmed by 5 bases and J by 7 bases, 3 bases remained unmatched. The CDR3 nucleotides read TGCGCCAGCAGTACGGACAGGGGGCTTGGCTACACCTTC. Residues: CASSTDRGLGYTF.

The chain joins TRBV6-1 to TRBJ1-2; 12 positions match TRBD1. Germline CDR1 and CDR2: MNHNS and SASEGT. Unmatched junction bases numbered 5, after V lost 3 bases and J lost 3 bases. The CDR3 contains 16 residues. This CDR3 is CASSDLGTGGDYGYTF. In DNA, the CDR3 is TGTGCCAGCAGTGATCTCGGGACAGGGGGCGACTATGGCTACACCTTC.

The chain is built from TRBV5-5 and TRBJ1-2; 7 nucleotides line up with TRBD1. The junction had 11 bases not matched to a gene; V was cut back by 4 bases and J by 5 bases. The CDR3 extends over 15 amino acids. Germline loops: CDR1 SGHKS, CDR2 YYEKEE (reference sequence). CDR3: CASSRTGEVRYGYTF. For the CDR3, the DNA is TGTGCCAGCAGCCGAACAGGGGAAGTACGATATGGCTACACCTTC.

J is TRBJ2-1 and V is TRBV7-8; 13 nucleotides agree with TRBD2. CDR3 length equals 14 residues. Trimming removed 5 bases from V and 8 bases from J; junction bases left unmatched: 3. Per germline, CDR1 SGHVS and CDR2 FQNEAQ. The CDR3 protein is CASSTSGRGDEQFF. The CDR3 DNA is TGTGCCAGCAGCACTAGCGGGAGGGGGGATGAGCAGTTCTTC.

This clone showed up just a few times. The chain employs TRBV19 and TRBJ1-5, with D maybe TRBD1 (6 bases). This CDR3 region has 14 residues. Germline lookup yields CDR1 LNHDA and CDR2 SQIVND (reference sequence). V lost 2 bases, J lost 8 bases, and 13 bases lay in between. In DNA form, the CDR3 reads TGTGCCAGTAGTATATCCGGGGGGCCGGAGCCCCAGCATTTT. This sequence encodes CASSISGGPEPQHF.

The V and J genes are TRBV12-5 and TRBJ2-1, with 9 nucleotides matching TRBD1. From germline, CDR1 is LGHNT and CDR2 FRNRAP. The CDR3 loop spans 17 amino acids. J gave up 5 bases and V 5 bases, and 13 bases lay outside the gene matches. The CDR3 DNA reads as TGTGCTAGTGGTCGCCTCTCGGGACAGGGTATCCACAATGAGCAGTTCTTC. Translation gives CASGRLSGQGIHNEQFF.

The CDR3 region has the DNA TGTGCCTGGAGCTCCTATCAGGGTTTAGCTGAAGCTTTCTTT. Translating gives CAWSSYQGLAEAFF. The chain employs TRBV30 and TRBJ1-1; possible D gene TRBD1, 5 bases. The CDR3 contains 14 residues. With 3 bases removed from V and 6 bases from J, the gap between germline ends came to 17 bases. Germline V gene sequence: CDR1 GTSNPN, CDR2 SVGIG (reference sequence).

The CDR3 region is CASSLGAGGTVQETQYF. DNA of the CDR3: TGTGCCAGCAGCTTAGGGGCAGGGGGAACGGTTCAAGAGACCCAGTACTTC. The genes are TRBV7-9 and TRBJ2-5; 7 nucleotides line up with TRBD1. Germline trimming cut 1 base from V and 2 bases from J; bases unmatched to any gene: 10. CDR3 length: 17 amino acids. The V gene's germline CDR1 is SEHNR and CDR2 FQNEAQ (reference sequence).

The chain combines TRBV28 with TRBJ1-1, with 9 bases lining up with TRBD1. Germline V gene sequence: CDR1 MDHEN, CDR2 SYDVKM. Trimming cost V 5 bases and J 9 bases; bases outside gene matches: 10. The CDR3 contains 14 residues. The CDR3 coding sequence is TGTGCCAGCAGTCCCAAAAGGACAGGGGCTAAAGCTTTCTTT. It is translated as CASSPKRTGAKAFF.

The CDR3 here is CASSWTETSGPGNEQFF. Here the CDR3 DNA reads TGTGCCAGCAGCTGGACGGAGACTAGCGGGCCGGGGAATGAGCAGTTCTTC. This chain links TRBV5-4 with TRBJ2-1; TRBD2 aligns across 10 bases. From germline, CDR1 is SGHNT and CDR2 YYREEE (reference sequence). V shed 3 bases, J shed 7 bases, and the junction held 13 bases outside the gene matches. The CDR3 runs 17 residues.

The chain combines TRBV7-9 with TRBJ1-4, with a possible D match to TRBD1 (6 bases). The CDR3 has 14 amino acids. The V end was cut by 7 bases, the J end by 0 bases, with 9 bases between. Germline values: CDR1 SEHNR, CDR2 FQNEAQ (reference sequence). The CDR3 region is CASIGTPTNEKLFF. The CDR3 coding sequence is TGTGCCAGCATCGGGACACCAACTAATGAAAAACTGTTTTTT.

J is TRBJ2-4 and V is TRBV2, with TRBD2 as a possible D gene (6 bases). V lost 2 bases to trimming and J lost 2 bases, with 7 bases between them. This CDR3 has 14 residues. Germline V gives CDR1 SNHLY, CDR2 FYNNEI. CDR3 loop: CASSERGSKNIQYF. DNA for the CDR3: TGTGCCAGCAGTGAACGGGGGTCCAAAAACATTCAGTACTTC.

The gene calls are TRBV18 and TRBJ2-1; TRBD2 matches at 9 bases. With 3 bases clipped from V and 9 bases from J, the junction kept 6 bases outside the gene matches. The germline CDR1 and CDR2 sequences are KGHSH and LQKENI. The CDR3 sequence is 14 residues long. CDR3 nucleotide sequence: TGTGCCAGCTCACCGCAACGTAGCGGGAGTGAGCAGTTCTTC. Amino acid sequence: CASSPQRSGSEQFF.

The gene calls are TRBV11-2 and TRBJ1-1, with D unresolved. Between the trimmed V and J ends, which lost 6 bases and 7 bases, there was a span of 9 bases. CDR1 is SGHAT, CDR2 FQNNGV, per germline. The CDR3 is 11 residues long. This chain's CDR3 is CASRSILEAFF. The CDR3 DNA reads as TGTGCCAGCAGAAGCATTCTTGAAGCTTTCTTT.

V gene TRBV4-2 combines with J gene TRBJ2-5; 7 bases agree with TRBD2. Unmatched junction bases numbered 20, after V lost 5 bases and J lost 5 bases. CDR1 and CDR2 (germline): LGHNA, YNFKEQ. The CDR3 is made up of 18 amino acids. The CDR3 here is CASSSRSIAGRTGETQYF. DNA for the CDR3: TGTGCCAGCAGCTCCCGGAGTATAGCGGGTAGAACGGGTGAGACCCAGTACTTC.

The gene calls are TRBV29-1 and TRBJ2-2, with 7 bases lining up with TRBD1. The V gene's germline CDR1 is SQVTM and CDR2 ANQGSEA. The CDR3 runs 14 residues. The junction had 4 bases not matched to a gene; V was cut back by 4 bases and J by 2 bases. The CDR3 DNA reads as TGCAGCGTTGTCTACAGGGGTAACACCGGGGAGCTGTTTTTT. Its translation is CSVVYRGNTGELFF.

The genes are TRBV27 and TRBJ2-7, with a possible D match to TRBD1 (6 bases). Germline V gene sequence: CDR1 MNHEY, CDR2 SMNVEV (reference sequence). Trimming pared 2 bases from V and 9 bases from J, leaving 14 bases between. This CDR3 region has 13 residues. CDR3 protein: CASSLTRGIGQYF. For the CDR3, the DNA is TGTGCCAGCAGTTTAACAAGGGGGATCGGGCAGTACTTC.

The DNA of the CDR3 is TGTGCCAGCAGAACAGGGGGGAATGAGCAGTTCTTC. Its protein is CASRTGGNEQFF. The chain has TRBV6-5 and TRBJ2-1; TRBD1 aligns across 8 bases. The CDR3 is 12 amino acids. The junction had 2 bases not matched to a gene; V was cut back by 6 bases and J by 7 bases. The germline CDR1 and CDR2 sequences are MNHEY and SVGAGI.

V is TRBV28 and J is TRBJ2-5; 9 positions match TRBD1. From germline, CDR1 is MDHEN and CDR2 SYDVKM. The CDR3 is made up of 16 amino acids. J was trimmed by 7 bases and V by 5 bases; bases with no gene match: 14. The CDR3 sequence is CASSDQAVGTGRTQYF. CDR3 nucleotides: TGTGCCAGCAGTGATCAAGCCGTCGGGACAGGGAGGACCCAGTACTTC.

DNA for the CDR3: TGTGCCAGCAGTTACGACAGGGCGCGGGGTGGCTACACCTTC. Translating it yields CASSYDRARGGYTF. V is TRBV6-5 and J is TRBJ1-2; TRBD1 matches at 7 bases. Unmatched junction bases numbered 7, after V lost 2 bases and J lost 7 bases. This CDR3 has 14 amino acids. Germline CDR1 MNHEY, CDR2 SVGAGI.

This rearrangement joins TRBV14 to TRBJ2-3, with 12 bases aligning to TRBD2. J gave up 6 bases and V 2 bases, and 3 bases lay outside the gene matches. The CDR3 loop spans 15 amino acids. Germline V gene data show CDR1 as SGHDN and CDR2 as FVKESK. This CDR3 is CASSQLAGGSDTQYF. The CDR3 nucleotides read TGTGCCAGCAGCCAACTAGCGGGAGGGAGTGATACGCAGTATTTT. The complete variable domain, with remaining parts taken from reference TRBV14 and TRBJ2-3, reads EAGVTQFPSHSVIEKGQTVTLRCDPISGHDNLYWYRRVMGKEIKFLLHFVKESKQDESGMPNNRFLAERTGGTYSTLKVQPAELEDSGVYFCASSQLAGGSDTQYFGPGTRLTVL.

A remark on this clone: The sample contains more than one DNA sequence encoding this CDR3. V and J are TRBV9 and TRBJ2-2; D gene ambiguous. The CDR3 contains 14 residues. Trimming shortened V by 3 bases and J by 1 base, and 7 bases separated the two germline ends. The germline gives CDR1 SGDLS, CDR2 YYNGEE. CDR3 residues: CASSGRQNTGELFF. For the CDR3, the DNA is TGTGCCAGCAGCGGCCGACAGAACACCGGGGAGCTGTTTTTT.

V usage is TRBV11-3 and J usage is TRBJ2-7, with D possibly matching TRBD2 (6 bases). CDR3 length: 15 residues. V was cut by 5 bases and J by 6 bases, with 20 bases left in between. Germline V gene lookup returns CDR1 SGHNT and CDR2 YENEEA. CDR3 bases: TGTGCCAGCAGCCCCCGGGGTAGCGGCCTTCGCGAGCAGTACTTC. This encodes CASSPRGSGLREQYF.

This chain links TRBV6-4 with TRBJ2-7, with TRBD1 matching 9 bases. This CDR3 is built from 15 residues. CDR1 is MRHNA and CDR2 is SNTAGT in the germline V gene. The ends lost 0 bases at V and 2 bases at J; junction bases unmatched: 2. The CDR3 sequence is CASSDSQGATYEQYF. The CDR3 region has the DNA TGTGCCAGCAGTGACTCACAGGGGGCGACCTACGAGCAGTACTTC.